This is a list of T cell receptor beta chains from one sample in a study of cytomegalovirus exposure and HLA in healthy donors. Clones were sequenced by immunoSEQ multiplex PCR, and TCRdb holds only the in-frame ones, with some missing. The sample lists about 82,000 clones, roughly 96% occurring once. Sequencing was performed on PBMCs. Receptors originate from a young woman in good health and CMV-seronegative. Each CDR3 is given with its conserved first and last residue. The order of the fields is J gene, V gene, D gene, clone size, CDR3 length, CDR3 DNA, CDR3 protein. A D gene is named only where the DNA matches it firmly. A clone size is listed for some rows: how often the clone was seen (once, few, many), or a class if it is expanded.

j_call: TRBJ2-7; v_call: TRBV2; d_call: NA; clone_size: NA; cdr3_length: 18; cdr3_nt: TGTGCCAGCAACCCTTCCTCTACTAGCCCTACTAATCCCTACGAGCAGTACTTC; cdr3_aa: CASNPSSTSPTNPYEQYF
j_call: TRBJ2-7; v_call: TRBV11-2; d_call: NA; clone_size: NA; cdr3_length: 14; cdr3_nt: TGTGCCAGCAGCGTTCCGGGACACCTCTACGAGCAGTACTTC; cdr3_aa: CASSVPGHLYEQYF
j_call: TRBJ1-1; v_call: TRBV19; d_call: NA; clone_size: NA; cdr3_length: 13; cdr3_nt: TGTGCCAGTAGTACTTTCGGGGACTATGAAGCTTTCTTT; cdr3_aa: CASSTFGDYEAFF
j_call: TRBJ2-7; v_call: TRBV21-1; d_call: NA; clone_size: NA; cdr3_length: 14; cdr3_nt: TGTGCCAGCAGCAAAGTGGGGAGTCTCTACGAGCAGTACTTC; cdr3_aa: CASSKVGSLYEQYF
j_call: TRBJ2-7; v_call: TRBV27; d_call: NA; clone_size: NA; cdr3_length: 12; cdr3_nt: TGTGCCAGCACGGGTAGGCATTTCGAGCAGTACTTC; cdr3_aa: CASTGRHFEQYF
j_call: TRBJ2-1; v_call: TRBV4-1; d_call: TRBD2; clone_size: NA; cdr3_length: 15; cdr3_nt: TGCGCCAGTCGCCAACTAGCGGATCTATACAATGAGCAGTTCTTC; cdr3_aa: CASRQLADLYNEQFF
j_call: TRBJ2-3; v_call: TRBV18; d_call: NA; clone_size: NA; cdr3_length: 15; cdr3_nt: TGTGCCAGCTCACCAAGGCAGCGGACTACAGATACGCAGTATTTT; cdr3_aa: CASSPRQRTTDTQYF
j_call: TRBJ2-7; v_call: TRBV5-4; d_call: NA; clone_size: NA; cdr3_length: 15; cdr3_nt: TGTGCCAGCAGCCTTGGCAGCAGGGGAGCCTACGAGCAGTACTTC; cdr3_aa: CASSLGSRGAYEQYF
j_call: TRBJ2-1; v_call: TRBV7-9; d_call: TRBD1; clone_size: NA; cdr3_length: 17; cdr3_nt: TGTGCCAGCAGCTCCCTTTCTTACAGGGGTATTATAAATGAGCAGTTCTTC; cdr3_aa: CASSSLSYRGIINEQFF
j_call: TRBJ2-2; v_call: TRBV18; d_call: TRBD1; clone_size: NA; cdr3_length: 16; cdr3_nt: TGTGCCAGCTCAACAGGGACAGGGAATTCCGCCGGGGAGCTGTTTTTT; cdr3_aa: CASSTGTGNSAGELFF
j_call: TRBJ2-1; v_call: TRBV12-5; d_call: TRBD2; clone_size: once; cdr3_length: 18; cdr3_nt: TGTGCTAGTGGTTTGGGGGGGGCTACTAGCGGGAAACTACGTGAGCAGTTCTTC; cdr3_aa: CASGLGGATSGKLREQFF
j_call: TRBJ1-4; v_call: TRBV9; d_call: TRBD1; clone_size: NA; cdr3_length: 16; cdr3_nt: TGTGCCAGCAGCCCGGAATCCGGGACAGGGGGGGAAAAACTGTTTTTT; cdr3_aa: CASSPESGTGGEKLFF
j_call: TRBJ2-1; v_call: TRBV10-3; d_call: NA; clone_size: NA; cdr3_length: 15; cdr3_nt: TGTGCCATCAGTGACGATCGGACTGGTTACAATGAGCAGTTCTTC; cdr3_aa: CAISDDRTGYNEQFF
j_call: TRBJ2-5; v_call: TRBV18; d_call: NA; clone_size: NA; cdr3_length: 13; cdr3_nt: TGTGCCAGCTCGTTTGGACTGCAAGAGACCCAGTACTTC; cdr3_aa: CASSFGLQETQYF
j_call: TRBJ2-1; v_call: TRBV4-1; d_call: TRBD1; clone_size: NA; cdr3_length: 12; cdr3_nt: TGCGCCAGCAGCCAAGTTGGACAGGGAAAGTTCTTC; cdr3_aa: CASSQVGQGKFF
j_call: TRBJ2-1; v_call: TRBV7-6; d_call: TRBD2; clone_size: NA; cdr3_length: 16; cdr3_nt: TGTGCCAGCAGCTTAGGAGAGCGGGGGGCCGGGGCGGAGCAGTTCTTC; cdr3_aa: CASSLGERGAGAEQFF
j_call: TRBJ1-5; v_call: TRBV2; d_call: TRBD1; clone_size: NA; cdr3_length: 14; cdr3_nt: TGTGCCAGCAAGGGACAGGGCCAAAATCAGCCCCAGCATTTT; cdr3_aa: CASKGQGQNQPQHF
j_call: TRBJ2-1; v_call: TRBV10-2; d_call: TRBD2; clone_size: few; cdr3_length: 14; cdr3_nt: TGCGCCAGCGGGACCAGCGGGAGCGACAATGAGCAGTTCTTC; cdr3_aa: CASGTSGSDNEQFF
j_call: TRBJ1-2; v_call: TRBV28; d_call: NA; clone_size: NA; cdr3_length: 17; cdr3_nt: TGTGCCAGCAGTTTATTAGGGCAGGGTTTAGCTAACTATGGCTACACCTTC; cdr3_aa: CASSLLGQGLANYGYTF
j_call: TRBJ2-2; v_call: TRBV18; d_call: NA; clone_size: NA; cdr3_length: 12; cdr3_nt: TGTGCCAGCTCACCAGTCCAGGGCCGGACGTTTTTT; cdr3_aa: CASSPVQGRTFF
j_call: TRBJ1-1; v_call: TRBV28; d_call: NA; clone_size: NA; cdr3_length: 14; cdr3_nt: TGTGCCAGCAGCTCAGGGGTTCCGAACACTGAAGCTTTCTTT; cdr3_aa: CASSSGVPNTEAFF
j_call: TRBJ1-6; v_call: TRBV28; d_call: NA; clone_size: NA; cdr3_length: 13; cdr3_nt: TGTGCCAGCAGGGCTTCCTATAATTCACCCCTCCACTTT; cdr3_aa: CASRASYNSPLHF
j_call: TRBJ1-2; v_call: TRBV7-9; d_call: TRBD1; clone_size: NA; cdr3_length: 13; cdr3_nt: TGTGCCAGCAGCTTAGGACAGGGCTATGGCTACACCTTC; cdr3_aa: CASSLGQGYGYTF
j_call: TRBJ2-7; v_call: TRBV7-9; d_call: TRBD2; clone_size: NA; cdr3_length: 15; cdr3_nt: TGTGCCAGCAGCGCCGGGACTAGCGTATCCTACGAGCAGTACTTC; cdr3_aa: CASSAGTSVSYEQYF
j_call: TRBJ1-3; v_call: TRBV19; d_call: NA; clone_size: NA; cdr3_length: 17; cdr3_nt: TGTGCCAGTAGTATAGATCCAGAGGGCCTCTCTGGAAACACCATATATTTT; cdr3_aa: CASSIDPEGLSGNTIYF
j_call: TRBJ1-2; v_call: TRBV6-1; d_call: TRBD1; clone_size: NA; cdr3_length: 15; cdr3_nt: TGTGCCAGCAGACTCAGGTGGGGGCAGGGGGCAAGCTACACCTTC; cdr3_aa: CASRLRWGQGASYTF
j_call: TRBJ2-1; v_call: TRBV15; d_call: TRBD2; clone_size: NA; cdr3_length: 14; cdr3_nt: TGTGCCACCAGCGAGACTAGCGGGAACAATGAGCAGTTCTTC; cdr3_aa: CATSETSGNNEQFF
j_call: TRBJ2-7; v_call: TRBV7-2; d_call: TRBD2; clone_size: NA; cdr3_length: 17; cdr3_nt: TGTGCCAGCAGCTTAGGGAAAGCGGGAGGGCCTAGATCCGAGCAGTACTTC; cdr3_aa: CASSLGKAGGPRSEQYF
j_call: TRBJ2-7; v_call: TRBV5-1; d_call: TRBD1; clone_size: few; cdr3_length: 13; cdr3_nt: TGCGCCACATCAAGGACAGGGAGCTACGAGCAGTACTTC; cdr3_aa: CATSRTGSYEQYF
j_call: TRBJ2-1; v_call: TRBV11-2; d_call: TRBD1; clone_size: NA; cdr3_length: 16; cdr3_nt: TGTGCCAGCAGCGCACCCGGGACAGGGGTAACCGACGAGCAGTTCTTC; cdr3_aa: CASSAPGTGVTDEQFF
j_call: TRBJ1-3; v_call: TRBV4-1; d_call: NA; clone_size: NA; cdr3_length: 16; cdr3_nt: TGCGCCAGCAGCCAAGTACAGGGAGCGTCTGGAAACACCATATATTTT; cdr3_aa: CASSQVQGASGNTIYF
j_call: TRBJ2-1; v_call: TRBV4-1; d_call: TRBD2; clone_size: NA; cdr3_length: 15; cdr3_nt: TGCGCCAGCAGCCAAGGGGGACTAGCGGACAATGAGCAGTTCTTC; cdr3_aa: CASSQGGLADNEQFF